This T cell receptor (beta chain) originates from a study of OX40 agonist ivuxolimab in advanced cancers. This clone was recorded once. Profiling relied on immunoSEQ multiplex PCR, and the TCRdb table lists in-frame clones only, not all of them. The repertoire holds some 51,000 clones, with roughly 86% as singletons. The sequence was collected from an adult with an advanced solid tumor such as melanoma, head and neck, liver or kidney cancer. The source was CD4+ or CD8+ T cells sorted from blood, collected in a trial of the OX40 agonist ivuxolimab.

The CDR3 region has the DNA TGCGCCAGCAGCCAACAACTAGCGGGAGTTGCAGATACGCAGTATTTT. Residues: CASSQQLAGVADTQYF. The chain combines TRBV4-1 with TRBJ2-3, with 11 bases lining up with TRBD2. V lost 2 bases and J lost 4; bases outside the gene matches: 5. CDR1 is MGHRA and CDR2 is YSYEKL in the germline V gene. This CDR3 contains 16 residues.